Below are 18 T cell receptor beta chains sequenced from a single sample in a study of cytomegalovirus exposure and HLA in healthy donors. Both 60 Vbeta primers and 13 Jbeta primers went into the PCR. Method: immunoSEQ multiplex PCR; TCRdb's copy keeps in-frame clones and lacks some. Of more than 85,000 clones listed, 78% are singletons. The material sequenced was PBMCs. Receptors originate from a man in his thirties or forties in good health and CMV-seronegative.

The V call is TRBV7-2, the J call TRBJ2-3; D possibly corresponds to TRBD1 (5 bases). The germline V and J ends were trimmed by 8 bases and 14 bases, with 23 bases remaining between them. The CDR3 runs 13 residues. Germline values: CDR1 SGHTA, CDR2 FQGNSA. CDR3 sequence reads: CASARGRGFAPYF. As DNA, the CDR3 is TGTGCCAGCGCGAGAGGTAGGGGCTTTGCACCGTATTTT.

This clone was seen a few times. The rearrangement joins TRBV6-6 to TRBJ1-1, with TRBD1 identical over 8 bases. The CDR3 length is 14 residues. Unmatched junction bases numbered 5, after V lost 6 bases and J lost 2 bases. Germline CDR1 is MNHNY and CDR2 is SVGAGI (reference sequence). The DNA for the CDR3 is TGTGCCAGCAGCCAAGGGACAGGTAACACTGAAGCTTTCTTT. Translated, it gives CASSQGTGNTEAFF.

This clone turned up a few times. The V call is TRBV7-2, the J call TRBJ2-5, with TRBD2 matching 7 bases. The CDR3 has 18 amino acids. The germline V gene encodes CDR1 SGHTA and CDR2 FQGNSA. Germline trimming cut 4 bases from V and 5 bases from J; bases unmatched to any gene: 19. The CDR3 sequence is CASSSPGGVTGGRETQYF. The CDR3 bases are TGTGCCAGCAGCTCCCCCGGGGGTGTAACGGGGGGTCGGGAGACCCAGTACTTC.

V usage is TRBV30 and J usage is TRBJ2-2; 10 bases line up with TRBD1. The CDR3 has 16 residues. Losses at the gene ends were 7 bases for V and 2 bases for J; bases not matched to a gene: 10. Germline CDR1 is GTSNPN and CDR2 is SVGIG (reference sequence). For the CDR3, the DNA is TGTGCCTTAACTGCCGGGACAGGGGTTAACACCGGGGAGCTGTTTTTT. Translated, it gives CALTAGTGVNTGELFF.

This clone appeared once. The genes are TRBV4-3 and TRBJ2-1; D unresolved. Looked up from germline, CDR1 is LGHNA and CDR2 is YSLEER. V lost 0 bases, J lost 7 bases, and 7 bases lay in between. This CDR3 has 13 residues. The CDR3 DNA is TGCGCCAGCAGCCAAGATTCCGGGAATGAGCAGTTCTTC. This codes for CASSQDSGNEQFF.

The chain carries TRBV28 and TRBJ2-7; D gene ambiguous. V lost 3 bases, J lost 2 bases, and 11 bases lay in between. The CDR3 is 14 residues long. Germline lookup yields CDR1 MDHEN and CDR2 SYDVKM. CDR3 coding DNA: TGTGCCAGCAGTTTGTTCGGTTTTCCCTACGAGCAGTACTTC. It yields the protein CASSLFGFPYEQYF.

The chain combines TRBV15 with TRBJ2-1; no reliable D call. From germline, CDR1 is LNHNV and CDR2 YYDKDF (reference sequence). V gave up 0 bases and J gave up 3 bases, with 9 bases separating them. The CDR3 has 15 amino acids. The CDR3 DNA reads TGTGCCACCAGCAGAGATCGACTGATCTACAATGAGCAGTTCTTC. This gives the protein CATSRDRLIYNEQFF. The full variable domain, rest sourced from reference TRBV15 and TRBJ2-1, is DAMVIQNPRYQVTQFGKPVTLSCSQTLNHNVMYWYQQKSSQAPKLLFHYYDKDFNNEADTPDNFQSRRPNTSFCFLDIRSPGLGDTAMYLCATSRDRLIYNEQFFGPGTRLTVL.

This rearrangement joins TRBV9 to TRBJ2-1; TRBD2 is a possible D gene (6 bases). With 2 bases removed from V and 7 bases from J, the gap between germline ends came to 16 bases. CDR1 and CDR2 (germline): SGDLS, YYNGEE. The CDR3 is made up of 15 amino acids. The CDR3, as DNA: TGTGCCAGCAGCGTGGGGCTAGCGAGTGGGAATGAGCAGTTCTTC. As protein: CASSVGLASGNEQFF.

The chain combines TRBV4-3 with TRBJ2-7, with D unclear. Trimming cost V 0 bases and J 6 bases, with 12 bases left between them. The CDR3 runs 14 residues. Germline lookup yields CDR1 LGHNA and CDR2 YSLEER. The DNA for the CDR3 is TGCGCCAGCAGCCAAGATACGTACGGGTCCGAGCAGTACTTC. This codes for CASSQDTYGSEQYF.

V usage is TRBV7-9 and J usage is TRBJ2-7; TRBD2 agrees at 7 bases. Germline CDR1 and CDR2: SEHNR and FQNEAQ (reference sequence). Losses at the gene ends were 0 bases for V and 5 bases for J; bases not matched to a gene: 4. The length of the CDR3 is 14 residues. The CDR3 region has the DNA TGTGCCAGCAGCTTAGCGGGGGGGAATGACGAGCAGTACTTC. Residues: CASSLAGGNDEQYF.

The rearrangement uses TRBV19 and TRBJ2-3, with D perhaps TRBD2 (6 bases). V lost 6 bases and J 1 base, leaving 20 bases between the germline ends. The CDR3 spans 17 residues. Germline V gene data show CDR1 as LNHDA and CDR2 as SQIVND (reference sequence). This CDR3 reads CASRPGGSGSGTDTQYF. In DNA, the CDR3 is TGTGCCAGTAGACCCGGGGGTTCGGGGTCGGGCACAGATACGCAGTATTTT.

For the CDR3, the DNA is TGCGCCAGCAGCCAAGAAGGGACAGGGCGGTACACCATATATTTT. Its translation: CASSQEGTGRYTIYF. V usage is TRBV4-1 and J usage is TRBJ1-3; the match to TRBD1 covers 9 bases. Trimming cost V 0 bases and J 8 bases; bases outside gene matches: 5. CDR1 and CDR2 from the germline V gene are MGHRA and YSYEKL. The CDR3 is 15 residues long.

This chain links TRBV6-1 with TRBJ2-7, with D uncertain. Germline CDR1 MNHNS, CDR2 SASEGT. This CDR3 contains 13 residues. Trimming stripped 6 bases from V and 1 base from J, with 10 bases between. The CDR3 nucleotides read TGTGCCAGCAGAGAGGCATTGTCCTACGAGCAGTACTTC. Translating gives CASREALSYEQYF.

This clone was seen just once. The V call is TRBV4-1, the J call TRBJ2-2, with a possible D match to TRBD2 (5 bases). There are 13 residues in the CDR3. V was cut by 2 bases and J by 5 bases, with 6 bases left in between. In germline, CDR1 is MGHRA, CDR2 YSYEKL. CDR3 nucleotides: TGCGCCAGCAGCCAACGGGGAACCGGGGAGCTGTTTTTT. This encodes CASSQRGTGELFF.

V and J are TRBV6-6 and TRBJ1-6; tentatively, D is TRBD1 (6 bases). This CDR3 region has 16 residues. The V gene's germline CDR1 is MNHNY and CDR2 SVGAGI (reference sequence). V gave up 6 bases and J gave up 10 bases, with 22 bases separating them. Here the CDR3 reads CASRNPSGQRISPLHF. The CDR3 coding sequence is TGTGCCAGCAGGAACCCCTCCGGACAGCGTATATCACCCCTCCACTTT.

The CDR3 region is CASGDRDRQPQHF. The CDR3 DNA reads TGTGCCAGTGGAGACAGGGATAGGCAGCCCCAGCATTTT. The chain carries TRBV19 and TRBJ1-5; 7 bases map to TRBD1. V dropped 8 bases and J dropped 7; count of bases not matched to a gene: 8. CDR1 LNHDA and CDR2 SQIVND come from the germline V gene (reference sequence). The CDR3 loop spans 13 amino acids.

This rearrangement joins TRBV4-1 to TRBJ2-5; D is unclear. The CDR3 runs 15 residues. Germline loops: CDR1 MGHRA, CDR2 YSYEKL. The germline V and J ends were trimmed by 0 bases and 2 bases, with 10 bases remaining between them. For the CDR3, the DNA is TGCGCCAGCAGCCAAGATCTTACCAGGCAAGAGACCCAGTACTTC. It translates to CASSQDLTRQETQYF.

The V gene is TRBV7-9, the J gene TRBJ1-4; 8 bases match TRBD1. Germline CDR1 reads SEHNR; CDR2 reads FQNEAQ (reference sequence). Trimming at V came to 5 bases and at J to 6 bases, leaving 5 bases not matched to a gene. This CDR3 is 14 amino acids long. For the CDR3, the DNA is TGTGCCAGCAGCCGTGGACAGGGAGATGAAAAACTGTTTTTT. Translating it yields CASSRGQGDEKLFF.